Below, 29 T cell receptor beta chains from the same sample are listed, as sequenced in a study of blood T cell repertoires in COVID-19. This table comes from immunoSEQ multiplex PCR, and its TCRdb copy is limited to in-frame clones, with some not included. The repertoire holds roughly 300,000 clones, with more than 75% as singletons. The material sequenced was PBMCs or T cells enriched from blood (not recorded which). The source is a woman aged 25 to 39 who had recovered from COVID-19.

The rearrangement links TRBV6-7 to TRBJ2-7; possibly TRBD2 for D (5 bases). TRBV6-7 is flagged as an ORF with uncertain function. CDR3 length: 13 residues. Trimming removed 2 bases at V and 0 bases at J, with 5 bases between. The CDR3 is CASSYRDSYEQYF. The CDR3 DNA follows: TGTGCCAGCAGTTACCGGGACTCCTACGAGCAGTACTTC.

The chain carries TRBV27 and TRBJ1-6; D perhaps matches TRBD1 (5 bases). Trimming removed 3 bases at V and 9 bases at J, with 12 bases between. The CDR3 runs 14 residues. Germline loops: CDR1 MNHEY, CDR2 SMNVEV (reference sequence). The CDR3 DNA reads as TGTGCCAGCAGTTTGTTTACAGGACCTTCACCCCTCCACTTT. Translation gives CASSLFTGPSPLHF.

The table lists this clone with a few counts. CDR3 residues: CASSIGGGRRDEQYF. The DNA of the CDR3 is TGTGCCAGTAGTATAGGAGGAGGCAGGAGGGACGAGCAGTACTTC. The genes are TRBV19 and TRBJ2-7, with D perhaps matching TRBD2 (6 bases). CDR1 and CDR2 (germline): LNHDA, SQIVND (reference sequence). This CDR3 region has 15 residues. V was pared by 1 base and J by 5 bases, with 15 bases between. Based on the CDR3 plus reference TRBV19 and TRBJ2-7, the full variable domain is DGGITQSPKYLFRKEGQNVTLSCEQNLNHDAMYWYRQDPGQGLRLIYYSQIVNDFQKGDIAEGYSVSREKKESFPLTVTSAQKNPTAFYLCASSIGGGRRDEQYFGPGTRLTVT.

The V call is TRBV10-3, the J call TRBJ1-6, with a tentative D call TRBD1 (5 bases). CDR1 ENHRY and CDR2 SYGVKD come from the germline V gene. Deletions cut 11 bases from V and 2 bases from J, with 16 bases between. The CDR3 totals 15 residues. For the CDR3, the DNA is TGTGCCCCACCGGCGGAGGGGACCTATAATTCACCCCTCCACTTT. The encoded protein is CAPPAEGTYNSPLHF.

V and J are TRBV27 and TRBJ2-7, with 9 bases that match TRBD1. CDR3 length: 16 amino acids. Germline trimming cut 1 base from V and 4 bases from J; bases unmatched to any gene: 8. Germline values: CDR1 MNHEY, CDR2 SMNVEV (reference sequence). CDR3 nucleotide sequence: TGTGCCAGCAGTTTATTGGGACAGGGATCGATTTACGAGCAGTACTTC. This translates into CASSLLGQGSIYEQYF.

This chain links TRBV24-1 with TRBJ2-2; 7 nucleotides agree with TRBD1. This CDR3 spans 16 amino acids. V was clipped by 2 bases and J by 0 bases; unmatched bases: 2. Germline CDR1 and CDR2: KGHDR and SFDVKD. CDR3 DNA: TGTGCCACCAGTGATTCGGACAGGACGAACACCGGGGAGCTGTTTTTT. It specifies CATSDSDRTNTGELFF.

The rearrangement joins TRBV27 to TRBJ1-1; the D is unclear. Per germline, CDR1 MNHEY and CDR2 SMNVEV (reference sequence). Trimming pared 5 bases from V and 1 base from J, leaving 14 bases between. CDR3 size: 15 residues. The CDR3 DNA reads as TGTGCCAGCAGTCTGAGCAGGTCCCAGAACACTGAAGCTTTCTTT. Its translation: CASSLSRSQNTEAFF.

This clone was detected only a few times. The rearrangement uses TRBV24-1 and TRBJ1-2; 8 bases line up with TRBD1. Trimming took 7 bases from V and 6 from J; bases not matched to a gene: 15. Per the germline V gene, CDR1 is KGHDR and CDR2 is SFDVKD. The CDR3 runs to 16 residues. Here the CDR3 DNA reads TGTGCCACCAGCCCTGTCTGGCCAGGGGGCAGCCATGGCTACACCTTC. Its protein product is CATSPVWPGGSHGYTF.

The CDR3 spells CATSRTGQPTTGYEQYF. The DNA of the CDR3 is TGTGCCACCAGCAGAACGGGACAGCCCACGACGGGCTACGAGCAGTACTTC. The V and J genes are TRBV15 and TRBJ2-7, with 7 bases matching TRBD1. The germline CDR1 and CDR2 sequences are LNHNV and YYDKDF (reference sequence). The CDR3 spans 17 residues. Trimming at V came to 2 bases and at J to 3 bases, leaving 13 bases not matched to a gene.

The chain has TRBV9 and TRBJ2-1, with a tentative D call TRBD1 (5 bases). The CDR3 runs 14 residues. Germline CDR1 is SGDLS and CDR2 is YYNGEE. V lost 1 base and J 9 bases, leaving 14 bases between the germline ends. CDR3 protein: CASSVQGPEREQFF. CDR3 in DNA: TGTGCCAGCAGCGTACAGGGTCCCGAGCGTGAGCAGTTCTTC. The full variable domain, in which reference TRBV9 and TRBJ2-1 provide the parts outside the CDR3, is DSGVTQTPKHLITATGQRVTLRCSPRSGDLSVYWYQQSLDQGLQFLIQYYNGEERAKGNILERFSAQQFPDLHSELNLSSLELGDSALYFCASSVQGPEREQFFGPGTRLTVL.

This rearrangement joins TRBV30 to TRBJ2-7; 9 bases fit TRBD1. V lost 0 bases to trimming and J lost 5 bases; unmatched junction nucleotides: 8. The CDR3 has 15 amino acids. Germline lookup yields CDR1 GTSNPN and CDR2 SVGIG (reference sequence). The CDR3 spells CAWSVLGQGFHEQYF. For the CDR3, the DNA is TGTGCCTGGAGTGTACTAGGACAGGGGTTCCACGAGCAGTACTTC.

The chain carries TRBV6-4 and TRBJ2-3, with a possible D match to TRBD1 (6 bases). Germline CDR1 MRHNA, CDR2 SNTAGT. This CDR3 has 15 amino acids. V was trimmed by 5 bases and J by 5 bases, leaving 17 bases between them. The CDR3 sequence: CASSLQGSNGDTQYF. The CDR3 bases are TGTGCCAGCAGTTTACAGGGCTCAAACGGAGATACGCAGTATTTT.

V gene TRBV24-1 combines with J gene TRBJ1-6; D is unresolved. The CDR3 is made up of 14 amino acids. V lost 12 bases to trimming and J lost 0 bases, with 11 bases between them. Germline V gives CDR1 KGHDR, CDR2 SFDVKD. CDR3 nucleotides: TGTGCCTCCCAGGAGGGCTCCTATAATTCACCCCTCCACTTT. Its translation: CASQEGSYNSPLHF.

The chain joins TRBV7-6 to TRBJ1-6, with 7 bases that match TRBD1. The CDR3 spans 15 residues. Losses at the gene ends were 5 bases for V and 7 bases for J; bases not matched to a gene: 8. Germline CDR1 reads SGHVS; CDR2 reads FNYEAQ. CDR3 residues: CASSLRDRKNSPLHF. The CDR3 DNA is TGTGCCAGCAGCCTCCGGGACAGAAAAAATTCACCCCTCCACTTT.

The chain combines TRBV7-9 with TRBJ2-3; 8 nucleotides align to TRBD2. Looked up from germline, CDR1 is SEHNR and CDR2 is FQNEAQ (reference sequence). The CDR3 is 14 residues long. The V and J ends lost 5 bases and 3 bases, in that order; junction bases with no gene match: 4. Here the CDR3 reads CASSKRGMTDTQYF. CDR3 bases: TGTGCCAGCAGCAAGCGGGGGATGACAGATACGCAGTATTTT. Combining the CDR3 with reference TRBV7-9 and TRBJ2-3 gives the whole variable domain DTGVSQNPRHKITKRGQNVTFRCDPISEHNRLYWYRQTLGQGPEFLTYFQNEAQLEKSRLLSDRFSAERPKGSFSTLEIQRTEQGDSAMYLCASSKRGMTDTQYFGPGTRLTVL.

The rearrangement joins TRBV30 to TRBJ1-2; D is ambiguous. Germline V CDR1 and CDR2: GTSNPN, SVGIG (reference sequence). CDR3 size: 12 residues. The ends were cut back, 0 bases at V and 8 bases at J, with 10 bases in the middle. CDR3 in amino acids: CAWSVGLPGYTF. The CDR3 nucleotides are TGTGCCTGGAGTGTTGGGCTACCGGGCTACACCTTC.

This chain links TRBV2 with TRBJ1-2; 8 bases map to TRBD1. The CDR3 has 13 amino acids. Germline V gene sequence: CDR1 SNHLY, CDR2 FYNNEI. J lost 2 bases, V lost 4 bases, and 0 bases had no gene match. This CDR3 is CASSGDRNYGYTF. Written as DNA, the CDR3 is TGTGCCAGCAGTGGGGACAGGAACTATGGCTACACCTTC. Looking up the rest from reference TRBV2 and TRBJ1-2 gives the full variable domain: EPEVTQTPSHQVTQMGQEVILRCVPISNHLYFYWYRQILGQKVEFLVSFYNNEISEKSEIFDDQFSVERPDGSNFTLKIRSTKLEDSAMYFCASSGDRNYGYTFGSGTRLTVV.

The rearrangement links TRBV5-6 to TRBJ2-6, with D perhaps matching TRBD1 (6 bases). Germline assignment: CDR1 SGHDT and CDR2 YYEEEE. The CDR3 runs 15 residues. Trimming stripped 0 bases from V and 2 bases from J, with 6 bases between. This chain's CDR3 is CASSLDRAGANVLTF. CDR3 DNA: TGTGCCAGCAGCTTGGACAGGGCTGGGGCCAACGTCCTGACTTTC.

This clone was found once. The same CDR3 also results from other DNA sequences found in this sample. This sequence joins TRBV5-6 and TRBJ1-3; 9 bases match TRBD1. V gave up 1 base and J gave up 4 bases; unmatched junction bases: 3. The CDR3 extends over 15 amino acids. CDR1 SGHDT and CDR2 YYEEEE come from the germline V gene. The CDR3 is CASSLTGGSGNTIYF. CDR3 coding DNA: TGTGCCAGCAGCTTGACAGGGGGCTCAGGAAACACCATATATTTT.

In this sample, this clone turned up a few times. The J gene is TRBJ2-7, the V gene TRBV19; 11 nucleotides align to TRBD1. Germline V lookup: CDR1 LNHDA, CDR2 SQIVND (reference sequence). The CDR3 covers 14 residues. The ends lost 4 bases at V and 2 bases at J; junction bases unmatched: 1. CDR3 residues: CASSTGQGAYEQYF. In DNA form, the CDR3 reads TGTGCCAGTAGTACGGGACAGGGGGCCTACGAGCAGTACTTC.

The chain has TRBV4-1 and TRBJ1-5; no reliable D call. Trimming removed 0 bases from V and 1 base from J, with 7 bases in between. The germline CDR1 and CDR2 sequences are MGHRA and YSYEKL. The CDR3 contains 15 residues. CDR3 in DNA: TGCGCCAGCAGCCAAGATCCCATCAGCAATCAGCCCCAGCATTTT. Protein product: CASSQDPISNQPQHF.

The rearrangement uses TRBV6-5 and TRBJ1-2; TRBD1 might be the D (6 bases). This CDR3 has 12 residues. The V gene lost 0 bases and the J gene lost 10 bases, with 9 bases spanning the gap. Per the germline V gene, CDR1 is MNHEY and CDR2 is SVGAGI. The CDR3: CASSYSTGTYTF. CDR3 nucleotide sequence: TGTGCCAGCAGTTACTCTACAGGGACCTACACCTTC.

The chain uses TRBV6-5 and TRBJ2-7; TRBD2 matches 11 bases. CDR3 size: 15 residues. The trim removed 5 bases at V and 3 bases at J, leaving 6 bases unmatched. Per germline, CDR1 MNHEY and CDR2 SVGAGI. CDR3 bases: TGTGCCAGCAGTACTACTAGCGGGGGTGACTACGAGCAGTACTTC. Translating it yields CASSTTSGGDYEQYF.

The chain recombines TRBV18 with TRBJ1-3; 7 bases map to TRBD1. Germline trimming cut 3 bases from V and 1 base from J; bases unmatched to any gene: 9. The V gene's germline CDR1 is KGHSH and CDR2 LQKENI. CDR3 length equals 17 residues. The CDR3 nucleotides are TGTGCCAGCTCACCCCTAAAGGGGGCGGTTTCTGGAAACACCATATATTTT. Encoded protein: CASSPLKGAVSGNTIYF.

Details on this clone: Sequence at one end of the junction differs from germline and may be a read error. Here the CDR3 reads CASSLTPPGQRYEQYF. The CDR3 coding sequence is TGCGCCAGCAGCTTGACCCCTCCGGGACAGCGCTACGAACAGTACTTC. The chain links TRBV5-1 to TRBJ2-7; the match to TRBD1 covers 7 bases. This CDR3 has 16 amino acids. Germline V gene lookup returns CDR1 SGHRS and CDR2 YFSETQ.

The J gene is TRBJ2-5, the V gene TRBV11-3, with D perhaps matching TRBD1 (7 bases). The CDR3 runs 18 residues. The germline V and J ends were trimmed by 5 bases and 3 bases, with 25 bases remaining between them. The germline CDR1 and CDR2 sequences are SGHNT and YENEEA. The CDR3: CASSLGGGGSYSKETQYF. The DNA of the CDR3 is TGTGCCAGCAGCCTCGGAGGAGGGGGCTCCTATTCAAAAGAGACCCAGTACTTC.

This clone was counted between two and nine times. The chain employs TRBV6-5 and TRBJ1-1, with 7 positions matching TRBD1. With V trimmed by 5 bases and J by 1 base, 4 bases remained unmatched. This CDR3 region has 14 residues. Germline V gene lookup returns CDR1 MNHEY and CDR2 SVGAGI. CDR3 sequence reads: CASSPGTENTEAFF. CDR3 DNA sequence: TGTGCCAGCAGTCCCGGGACAGAGAACACTGAAGCTTTCTTT.

This chain uses TRBV7-9 with TRBJ2-2, with 7 nucleotides matching TRBD1. Unmatched junction bases numbered 4, after V lost 5 bases and J lost 4 bases. The CDR3 is 14 amino acids. The germline V gene has CDR1 SEHNR and CDR2 FQNEAQ (reference sequence). Written as DNA, the CDR3 is TGTGCCAGCAGCCAAAGGGACAGCACCGGGGAGCTGTTTTTT. This translates into CASSQRDSTGELFF.

The chain uses TRBV6-5 and TRBJ2-7; 8 positions match TRBD1. Germline CDR1 is MNHEY and CDR2 is SVGAGI. There are 14 residues in the CDR3. Germline trimming cut 2 bases from V and 3 bases from J; bases unmatched to any gene: 3. CDR3 protein: CASSYRGQDYEQYF. Written as DNA, the CDR3 is TGTGCCAGCAGTTACAGGGGACAGGACTACGAGCAGTACTTC.